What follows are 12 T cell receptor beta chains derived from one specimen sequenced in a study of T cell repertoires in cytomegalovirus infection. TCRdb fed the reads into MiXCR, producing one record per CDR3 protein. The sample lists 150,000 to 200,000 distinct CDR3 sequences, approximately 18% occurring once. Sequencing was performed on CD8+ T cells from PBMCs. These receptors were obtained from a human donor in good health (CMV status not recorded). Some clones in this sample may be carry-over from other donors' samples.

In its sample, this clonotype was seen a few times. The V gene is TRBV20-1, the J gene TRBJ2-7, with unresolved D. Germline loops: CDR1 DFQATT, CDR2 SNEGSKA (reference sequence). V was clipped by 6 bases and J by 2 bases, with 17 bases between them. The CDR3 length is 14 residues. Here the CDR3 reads CSATDLTTPYEQYF. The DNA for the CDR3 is TGCAGTGCCACTGACTTAACTACCCCCTACGAGCAGTACTTC.

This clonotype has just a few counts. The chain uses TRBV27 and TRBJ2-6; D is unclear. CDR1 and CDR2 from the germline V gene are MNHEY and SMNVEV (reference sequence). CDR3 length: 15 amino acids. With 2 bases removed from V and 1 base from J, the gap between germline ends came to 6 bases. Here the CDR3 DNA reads TGTGCCAGCAGTTTAGTGAGATCTGGGGCCAACGTCCTGACTTTC. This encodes CASSLVRSGANVLTF.

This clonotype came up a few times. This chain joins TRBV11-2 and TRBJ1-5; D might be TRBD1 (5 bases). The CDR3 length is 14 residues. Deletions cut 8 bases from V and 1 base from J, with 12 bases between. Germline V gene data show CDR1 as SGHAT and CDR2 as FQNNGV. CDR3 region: CASSSGGSNQPQHF. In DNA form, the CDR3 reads TGTGCCAGCTCGTCGGGGGGGAGCAATCAGCCCCAGCATTTT.

The CDR3 DNA reads TGTGCCAGCAGTGAAGGGCGGATTTTGAACACTGAAGCTTTCTTT. It encodes CASSEGRILNTEAFF. The genes are TRBV6-5 and TRBJ1-1; D gene uncertain. The CDR3 has 15 amino acids. The germline CDR1 and CDR2 sequences are MNHEY and SVGAGI. Trimming removed 5 bases from V and 0 bases from J, with 13 bases in between.

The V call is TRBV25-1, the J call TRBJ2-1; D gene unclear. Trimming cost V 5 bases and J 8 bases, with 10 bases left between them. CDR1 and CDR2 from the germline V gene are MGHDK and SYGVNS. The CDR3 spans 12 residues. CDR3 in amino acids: CASSYEWYEQFF. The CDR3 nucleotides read TGTGCCAGCAGTTATGAGTGGTATGAGCAGTTCTTC.

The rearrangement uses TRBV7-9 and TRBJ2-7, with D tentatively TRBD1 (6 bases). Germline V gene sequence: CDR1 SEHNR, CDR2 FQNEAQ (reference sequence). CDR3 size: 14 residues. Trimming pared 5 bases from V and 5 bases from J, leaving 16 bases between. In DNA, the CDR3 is TGTGCCAGCAGCCCTGTGCAGGGGACCCACGAGCAGTACTTC. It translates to CASSPVQGTHEQYF.

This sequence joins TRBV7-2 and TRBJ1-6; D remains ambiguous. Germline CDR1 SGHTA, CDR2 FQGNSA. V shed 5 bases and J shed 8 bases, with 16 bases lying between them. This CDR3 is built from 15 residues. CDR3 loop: CASSPRQFWDSPLHF. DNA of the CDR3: TGTGCCAGCAGCCCGCGACAATTCTGGGATTCACCCCTCCACTTT. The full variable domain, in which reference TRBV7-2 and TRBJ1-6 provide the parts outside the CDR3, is GAGVSQSPSNKVTEKGKDVELRCDPISGHTALYWYRQSLGQGLEFLIYFQGNSAPDKSGLPSDRFSAERTGGSVSTLTIQRTQQEDSAVYLCASSPRQFWDSPLHFGNGTRLTVT.

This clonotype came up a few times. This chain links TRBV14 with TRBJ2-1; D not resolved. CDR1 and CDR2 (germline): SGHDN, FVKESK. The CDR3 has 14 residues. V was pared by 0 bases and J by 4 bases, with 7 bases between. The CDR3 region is CASSQEGRYNEQFF. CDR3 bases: TGTGCCAGCAGCCAAGAGGGCAGATACAATGAGCAGTTCTTC.

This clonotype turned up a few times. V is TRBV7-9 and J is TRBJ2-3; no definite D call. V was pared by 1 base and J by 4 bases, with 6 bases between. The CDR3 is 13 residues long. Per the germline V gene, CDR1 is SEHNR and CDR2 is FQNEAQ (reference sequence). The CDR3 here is CASSLVGPDTQYF. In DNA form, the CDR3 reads TGTGCCAGCAGCTTAGTCGGACCAGATACGCAGTATTTT.

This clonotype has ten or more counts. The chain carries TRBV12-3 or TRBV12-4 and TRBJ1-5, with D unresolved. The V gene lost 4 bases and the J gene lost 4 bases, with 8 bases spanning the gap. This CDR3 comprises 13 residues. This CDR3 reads CASSSTGNQPQHF. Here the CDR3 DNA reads TGTGCCAGCAGTTCTACGGGGAATCAGCCCCAGCATTTT.

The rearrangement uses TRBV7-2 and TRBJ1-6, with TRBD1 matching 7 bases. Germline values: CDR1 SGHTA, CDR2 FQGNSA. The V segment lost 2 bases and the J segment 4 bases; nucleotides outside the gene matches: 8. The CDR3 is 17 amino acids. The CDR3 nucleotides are TGTGCCAGCAGCTTATACGCGGCAGGGGGTTATAATTCACCCCTCCACTTT. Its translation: CASSLYAAGGYNSPLHF.

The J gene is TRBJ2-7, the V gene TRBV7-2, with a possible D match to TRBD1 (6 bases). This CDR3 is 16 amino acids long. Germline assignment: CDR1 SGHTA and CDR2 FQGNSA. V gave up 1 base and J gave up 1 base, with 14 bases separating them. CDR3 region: CASSLVRGGPSYEQYF. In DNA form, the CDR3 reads TGTGCCAGCAGCTTAGTTAGAGGGGGTCCTTCCTACGAGCAGTACTTC. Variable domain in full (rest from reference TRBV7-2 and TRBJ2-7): GAGVSQSPSNKVTEKGKDVELRCDPISGHTALYWYRQSLGQGLEFLIYFQGNSAPDKSGLPSDRFSAERTGGSVSTLTIQRTQQEDSAVYLCASSLVRGGPSYEQYFGPGTRLTVT.